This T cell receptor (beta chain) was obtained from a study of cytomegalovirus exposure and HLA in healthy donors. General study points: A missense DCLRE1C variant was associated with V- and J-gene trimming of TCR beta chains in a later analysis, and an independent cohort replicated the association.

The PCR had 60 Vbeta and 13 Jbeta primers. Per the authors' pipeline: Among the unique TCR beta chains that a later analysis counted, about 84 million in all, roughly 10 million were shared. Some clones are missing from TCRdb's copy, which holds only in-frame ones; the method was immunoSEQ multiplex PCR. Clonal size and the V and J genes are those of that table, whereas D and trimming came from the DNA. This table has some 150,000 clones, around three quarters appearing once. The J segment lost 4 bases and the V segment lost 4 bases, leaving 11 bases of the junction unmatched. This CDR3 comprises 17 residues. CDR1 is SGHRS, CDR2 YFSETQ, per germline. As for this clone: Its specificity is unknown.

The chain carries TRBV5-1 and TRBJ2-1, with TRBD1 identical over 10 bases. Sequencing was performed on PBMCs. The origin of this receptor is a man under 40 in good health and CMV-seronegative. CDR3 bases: TGCGCCAGCAGCCAAGACCCGCAGGGACAGGGGTACAATGAGCAGTTCTTC. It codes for CASSQDPQGQGYNEQFF.